The entry below gives a single T cell receptor beta chain sequence along with its context. This entry is derived from a study of T cell changes during pregnancy in multiple sclerosis. Looked up from germline, CDR1 is SNHLY and CDR2 is FYNNEI. The CDR3 is 13 amino acids. Trimming removed 6 bases from V and 7 bases from J; junction bases left unmatched: 6. The table came from immunoSEQ multiplex PCR; TCRdb's copy has only in-frame clones and leaves some out. Of roughly 72,000 clones detected, 85% to 95% appear once; the ten largest clones hold approximately 0.2%. The chain joins TRBV2 to TRBJ1-2; 9 bases are a match to TRBD1. This sample comprised CD4+ T cells from peripheral blood mononuclear cells, obtained before pregnancy. This TCR was recovered from a female donor with multiple sclerosis, enrolled in a pregnancy study. The CDR3 loop is CASRGQGLGGYTF. CDR3 in DNA: TGTGCCAGCAGGGGACAGGGCTTAGGTGGCTACACCTTC. The variable domain in full, completed from reference TRBV2 and TRBJ1-2, reads EPEVTQTPSHQVTQMGQEVILRCVPISNHLYFYWYRQILGQKVEFLVSFYNNEISEKSEIFDDQFSVERPDGSNFTLKIRSTKLEDSAMYFCASRGQGLGGYTFGSGTRLTVV.